These 22 T cell receptor beta chains share one sample of origin, sequenced in a study of blood T cell repertoires in COVID-19. Here immunoSEQ multiplex PCR was the method, and the copy in TCRdb shows in-frame clones only, minus some. The table includes almost 200,000 clones, roughly 90% detected once. The material sequenced was PBMCs or T cells enriched from blood (not recorded which). The source is a woman between 18 and 29 years old who had recovered from COVID-19.

The gene calls are TRBV5-1 and TRBJ1-1, with a possible D match to TRBD1 (6 bases). CDR3 length: 16 amino acids. Germline V gene data show CDR1 as SGHRS and CDR2 as YFSETQ. V lost 6 bases and J lost 0, with 18 bases in between. CDR3 amino acids: CASTIEPTGVNTEAFF. The DNA of the CDR3 is TGCGCCAGCACCATCGAACCGACAGGCGTGAACACTGAAGCTTTCTTT.

The chain employs TRBV6-4 and TRBJ1-2; 10 nucleotides match TRBD1. This CDR3 spans 15 amino acids. V dropped 7 bases and J dropped 2; count of bases not matched to a gene: 7. CDR1 is MRHNA and CDR2 is SNTAGT in the germline V gene. In nucleotides, the CDR3 is TGTGCCAGCAAACCGGGACAGGGGACCAACTATGGCTACACCTTC. Its protein is CASKPGQGTNYGYTF.

The V gene is TRBV24-1, the J gene TRBJ1-1, with no clear D. From germline, CDR1 is KGHDR and CDR2 SFDVKD. The CDR3 totals 14 residues. The V end lost 7 bases, the J end lost 1 base, and 12 bases lay between the germline ends. The CDR3 is CATRAANENTEAFF. DNA for the CDR3: TGTGCCACCAGGGCGGCTAATGAGAACACTGAAGCTTTCTTT.

V is TRBV21-1 and J is TRBJ1-6; the tabulated D call, TRBD1, remains unverified against the DNA. TRBV21-1 is noted as a pseudogene. The CDR3 runs 15 residues. CDR3 amino acids: CASPREGARNSPLHF. The CDR3 DNA is TGTGCCAGCCCTAGAGAGGGGGCGCGAAATTCACCCCTCCACTTT.

The chain joins TRBV20-1 to TRBJ1-1; TRBD1 agrees at 9 bases. This CDR3 is 14 amino acids long. With V trimmed by 3 bases and J by 5 bases, 7 bases remained unmatched. Looked up from germline, CDR1 is DFQATT and CDR2 is SNEGSKA (reference sequence). The CDR3 nucleotides are TGCAGTGCTAGTGGACAGGGGCGGAAGACTGAAGCTTTCTTT. Its translation is CSASGQGRKTEAFF.

V usage is TRBV7-2 and J usage is TRBJ1-1, with TRBD1 matching 8 bases. With V trimmed by 6 bases and J by 5 bases, 8 bases remained unmatched. Germline CDR1 SGHTA, CDR2 FQGNSA. The CDR3 has 14 residues. The CDR3 spells CASSLYRGETEAFF. The CDR3 DNA sequence: TGTGCCAGCAGTCTTTACAGGGGGGAAACTGAAGCTTTCTTT.

The chain links TRBV2 to TRBJ1-2; D is ambiguous. The germline V and J ends were trimmed by 3 bases and 2 bases, with 7 bases remaining between them. The length of the CDR3 is 13 residues. The germline V gene encodes CDR1 SNHLY and CDR2 FYNNEI. The DNA of the CDR3 is TGTGCCAGCAGTGAGGGCGAGAACTATGGCTACACCTTC. This encodes CASSEGENYGYTF.

J is TRBJ2-2 and V is TRBV19; D is uncertain. The CDR3 length is 14 residues. The V end was cut by 3 bases, the J end by 5 bases, with 10 bases between. Germline CDR1 and CDR2: LNHDA and SQIVND (reference sequence). The CDR3 DNA reads as TGTGCCAGTAGTATGAAAGAGAATACCGGGGAGCTGTTTTTT. It encodes CASSMKENTGELFF.

The rearrangement links TRBV24-1 to TRBJ2-2; 7 bases map to TRBD1. V trimming: 10 bases; J trimming: 0 bases; junction bases outside the gene matches: 4. The CDR3 extends over 14 amino acids. Per germline, CDR1 KGHDR and CDR2 SFDVKD. The CDR3 reads CATGGPANTGELFF. The CDR3 nucleotides read TGTGCCACAGGGGGCCCGGCGAACACCGGGGAGCTGTTTTTT.

This rearrangement joins TRBV21-1 to TRBJ2-5; whether TRBD2, the table's D call, matches the DNA was not checked. TRBV21-1 is tagged as a pseudogene. This CDR3 has 17 amino acids. The CDR3 spells CASSKEAAGVLGETQYF. DNA for the CDR3: TGTGCCAGCAGCAAAGAAGCAGCGGGGGTACTCGGAGAGACCCAGTACTTC.

This chain links TRBV7-9 with TRBJ2-3; 8 nucleotides agree with TRBD2. The CDR3 runs 14 residues. Per the germline V gene, CDR1 is SEHNR and CDR2 is FQNEAQ (reference sequence). With V trimmed by 5 bases and J by 0 bases, 1 base remained unmatched. DNA of the CDR3: TGTGCCAGCAGCCGGGGGGGGAGCACAGATACGCAGTATTTT. As protein: CASSRGGSTDTQYF.

This clone turned up a few times. The chain uses TRBV7-2 and TRBJ2-3, with 7 bases aligning to TRBD1. The CDR3 is made up of 14 amino acids. Trimming cost V 1 base and J 14 bases; bases outside gene matches: 12. Germline CDR1 reads SGHTA; CDR2 reads FQGNSA. In nucleotides, the CDR3 is TGTGCCAGCAGCTTAGTAGGGGGCTCACGACGGGTGTATTTT. Its translation: CASSLVGGSRRVYF.

This chain links TRBV29-1 with TRBJ2-3; D gene ambiguous. The V end was cut by 8 bases, the J end by 6 bases, with 9 bases between. The CDR3 runs to 10 residues. Germline-derived CDR1 and CDR2 are SQVTM and ANQGSEA. CDR3 loop: CSYLRDTQYF. The CDR3 DNA follows: TGCAGCTATCTTCGGGATACGCAGTATTTT.

This chain joins TRBV10-3 and TRBJ1-2, with 7 bases fitting TRBD1. Germline V gives CDR1 ENHRY, CDR2 SYGVKD. This CDR3 has 11 residues. The trim removed 6 bases at V and 7 bases at J, leaving 2 bases unmatched. The CDR3 sequence: CAISRGSGYTF. In DNA form, the CDR3 reads TGTGCCATCAGCAGGGGGAGTGGCTACACCTTC.

The V call is TRBV9, the J call TRBJ1-1; 7 positions match TRBD1. The ends lost 4 bases at V and 0 bases at J; junction bases unmatched: 3. The CDR3 spans 14 residues. The germline gives CDR1 SGDLS, CDR2 YYNGEE. The CDR3 DNA follows: TGTGCCAGCAGCACCGGGACAGTGAACACTGAAGCTTTCTTT. Translated, it gives CASSTGTVNTEAFF.

The V gene is TRBV28, the J gene TRBJ1-3; weak D call: TRBD1 (5 bases). The CDR3 contains 14 residues. Trimming removed 4 bases at V and 0 bases at J, with 7 bases between. In germline, CDR1 is MDHEN, CDR2 SYDVKM. This chain's CDR3 is CASSSQGSGNTIYF. CDR3 nucleotides: TGTGCCAGCAGTTCGCAGGGCTCTGGAAACACCATATATTTT.

The chain employs TRBV7-9 and TRBJ2-2, with D maybe TRBD1 (5 bases). This CDR3 has 14 amino acids. The V end lost 1 base, the J end lost 7 bases, and 10 bases lay between the germline ends. The germline gives CDR1 SEHNR, CDR2 FQNEAQ (reference sequence). The chain's CDR3 is CASSLGSGLGELFF. For the CDR3, the DNA is TGTGCCAGCAGCTTAGGGTCAGGGCTCGGGGAGCTGTTTTTT.

This clone was seen only once. The chain employs TRBV3-1 (or the pseudogene TRBV3-2) and TRBJ2-1; D is ambiguous. Trimming cost V 2 bases and J 4 bases, with 6 bases left between them. The CDR3 has 13 residues. In germline, CDR1 is LGHDT, CDR2 YNNKEL (reference sequence). The CDR3 protein is CASSQNGYNEQFF. The CDR3, as DNA: TGTGCCAGCAGCCAAAACGGGTACAATGAGCAGTTCTTC.

This clone has just a few counts. The chain links TRBV18 to TRBJ2-7; no clear D gene. CDR3 length: 11 amino acids. V was shortened by 8 bases and J by 0 bases, with 5 bases between the two germline ends. From germline, CDR1 is KGHSH and CDR2 LQKENI. This CDR3 reads CASTSSYEQYF. The CDR3 nucleotides are TGTGCCAGCACAAGCTCCTACGAGCAGTACTTC. Full variable domain (remainder filled in from reference TRBV18 and TRBJ2-7): NAGVMQNPRHLVRRRGQEARLRCSPMKGHSHVYWYRQLPEEGLKFMVYLQKENIIDESGMPKERFSAEFPKEGPSILRIQQVVRGDSAAYFCASTSSYEQYFGPGTRLTVT.

The rearrangement joins TRBV29-1 to TRBJ2-7; no definite D call. Per germline, CDR1 SQVTM and CDR2 ANQGSEA. The length of the CDR3 is 16 residues. Trimming removed 2 bases from V and 1 base from J, with 18 bases in between. The CDR3 DNA sequence: TGCAGCGTTGAAATGGCCAAATCGAGAGGTTCCTACGAGCAGTACTTC. Amino acids: CSVEMAKSRGSYEQYF.

The rearrangement links TRBV28 to TRBJ2-1, with TRBD1 identical over 7 bases. The germline V gene encodes CDR1 MDHEN and CDR2 SYDVKM. V shed 1 base and J 2 bases; nucleotides not matched to a gene: 8. This CDR3 comprises 17 residues. This CDR3 reads CASSLYATGWAYNEQFF. DNA of the CDR3: TGTGCCAGCAGTTTATATGCGACAGGGTGGGCCTACAATGAGCAGTTCTTC. Full variable domain (outside the CDR3, taken from reference TRBV28 and TRBJ2-1): DVKVTQSSRYLVKRTGEKVFLECVQDMDHENMFWYRQDPGLGLRLIYFSYDVKMKEKGDIPEGYSVSREKKERFSLILESASTNQTSMYLCASSLYATGWAYNEQFFGPGTRLTVL.

This sequence joins TRBV7-9 and TRBJ1-3; D gene ambiguous. From germline, CDR1 is SEHNR and CDR2 FQNEAQ (reference sequence). The CDR3 has 15 residues. V was trimmed by 5 bases and J by 2 bases, leaving 13 bases between them. CDR3 nucleotides: TGTGCCAGCAGCACCCGCGGGAGGGCTGGAAACACCATATATTTT. Encoded protein: CASSTRGRAGNTIYF.